The entry that follows covers one T cell receptor (beta chain) sequence. Its target is unknown. TCRdb re-analysed the reads in MiXCR, keeping a single row per CDR3 protein. The sample holds 180,000 or so distinct CDR3 sequences, roughly 17% seen once. The J segment lost 7 bases and the V segment lost 5 bases, leaving 12 bases of the junction unmatched. CDR3 length equals 16 residues. Germline assignment: CDR1 SGHVS and CDR2 FQNEAQ. The data derive from a study of T cell repertoires in cytomegalovirus infection. Across the whole study: Evidence of both CMV infection and a matching HLA type came from public TCR beta signatures. Study-level points and caveats: HLA-C-restricted CMV clonotypes gave the most frequent clonotype in two of eight donors. Public TCR beta family frequency separated CMV-and-HLA carriers, including in an independent cohort.

The source is a human donor in good health (CMV status not recorded). Some clones in this sample may be carry-over from other donors' samples. Sequenced sample: CD8+ T cells from PBMCs. The chain employs TRBV7-8 and TRBJ2-1; TRBD2 aligns across 9 bases. CDR3 nucleotides: TGTGCCAGCAGCAGTTTCCTAGCGGGGAGAGGGAATGAGCAGTTCTTC. Protein product: CASSSFLAGRGNEQFF.